The 2 T cell receptor beta chains in this list originate from one sample, sequenced in a study of cytomegalovirus exposure and HLA in healthy donors. Primers: 60 Vbeta forward and 13 Jbeta reverse. Method: immunoSEQ multiplex PCR; TCRdb's copy keeps in-frame clones and lacks some. The table lists 64,000 or so clones, around three quarters of them singletons. The specimen sequenced was PBMCs. The source is a woman in her forties or fifties in good health and CMV-seropositive.

This clone was seen a single time. This chain links TRBV27 with TRBJ2-5; D may be TRBD2 (5 bases). This CDR3 has 13 residues. From germline, CDR1 is MNHEY and CDR2 SMNVEV (reference sequence). Trimming pared 2 bases from V and 5 bases from J, leaving 9 bases between. For the CDR3, the DNA is TGTGCCAGCAGTTTAAGGGAGTACGAGACCCAGTACTTC. Its translation: CASSLREYETQYF.

V gene TRBV7-6 combines with J gene TRBJ1-3; D may be TRBD1 (6 bases). V was shortened by 4 bases and J by 0 bases, with 19 bases between the two germline ends. This CDR3 has 18 amino acids. The germline V gene has CDR1 SGHVS and CDR2 FNYEAQ. CDR3 residues: CASSSRTGTPGSGNTIYF. CDR3 DNA sequence: TGTGCCAGCAGCTCACGCACCGGGACACCCGGCTCTGGAAACACCATATATTTT.